This TCR beta chain came from a study of shared clonotypes between healthy human individuals. Overall study context: Plates per donor: three CD4 naive, three CD4 memory, two CD8 naive, one CD8 memory.

This clone was counted once. The target antigen is unknown. This sample includes further DNA sequences coding for the same CDR3. The CDR3 runs 13 residues. Trimming took 6 bases from V and 4 from J; bases not matched to a gene: 2. Germline assignment: CDR1 LNHDA and CDR2 SQIVND (reference sequence). Study-level results: When compared with the clonotypes that were shared by all four sorted-subset donors, the non-shared clonotypes turned out to have lower generation probabilities. Larger estimated richness was generally seen in naive subsets than in memory subsets.

For every subset, genomic DNA was evenly distributed across several immunoSEQ plates. The protocol was immunoSEQ multiplex PCR, while the TCRdb copy is restricted to in-frame clones and leaves out a portion. This table holds more than 1.2 million clones, about 98.5% found once. J is TRBJ2-3 and V is TRBV19, with TRBD1 matching 9 bases. The TCR comes from a man aged 25-45 years in good health. Sequencing input: naive CD4+ T cells sorted from blood. Subset here: CD45RA+ positively selected. The CDR3 coding sequence is TGTGCCAGTAGGACAGGGGGGGCAGATACGCAGTATTTT. Amino acid sequence: CASRTGGADTQYF.